This TCR beta chain was found in a study of shared clonotypes between healthy human individuals. CD4+ cells were split into CD45RA+ naive and CD45RA-negative memory subsets. It was at deep level that the assay was run. Measured with immunoSEQ multiplex PCR; TCRdb has only the in-frame clones, and not every one. The sample includes more than 2,000,000 clones, around nine tenths of them seen just once. Germline V gene sequence: CDR1 MGHRA, CDR2 YSYEKL. V lost 4 bases and J lost 4, with 11 bases in between. This CDR3 has 15 amino acids. This chain links TRBV4-1 with TRBJ2-6, with D possibly being TRBD2 (6 bases). The sequence derives from a man younger than 35 in good health. The sequenced sample was naive CD4+ T cells sorted from blood. The subset denotes: CD45RA+ positively selected. The CDR3 coding sequence is TGCGCCAGCAGCCTAGGAGGGGTAGGGGCCAACGTCCTGACTTTC. It translates to CASSLGGVGANVLTF.